The rows below give T cell receptor beta chains drawn from one sample of a study of human T cells and chemical hapten exposure. TCRdb called the RACE reads again in MiXCR, with one record for every CDR3 protein. The profile shows about 30,000 distinct CDR3 sequences, about 9.3% of them singletons. The specimen was whole blood, collected in connection with sensitization to the hapten diphenylcyclopropenone (DPC). These receptor sequences come from a man aged 45-65 years with alopecia areata. Some clones in this sample may be carry-over from other donors' samples. The CDR3 runs from the conserved cysteine through the conserved F or W. The D gene is left open where the match is weak. The size of a clone is reported for some rows only, either as once, few or many, or as a class for expanded clones.

abundance: medium-sized; d_gene: -; v_gene: TRBV4-2; j_gene: TRBJ2-2; CDR3nt: TGTGCCAGCAGTGGAGCGAACACCGGGGAGCTGTTTTTT; CDR3aa: CASSGANTGELFF
abundance: few; d_gene: TRBD2; v_gene: TRBV4-2; j_gene: TRBJ2-3; CDR3nt: TGTGCCAGCAGCCAAGATCCCGGGACTAGCGGGAGAATAGATACGCAGTATTTT; CDR3aa: CASSQDPGTSGRIDTQYF
abundance: -; d_gene: TRBD1; v_gene: TRBV29-1; j_gene: TRBJ2-7; CDR3nt: TGCAGCACGGGACAGGGGCTGACCTACGAGCAGTACTTC; CDR3aa: CSTGQGLTYEQYF
abundance: few; d_gene: -; v_gene: TRBV29-1; j_gene: TRBJ1-2; CDR3nt: TGCAGCGTTGAAGATGGGGGGCGAGGCTACACCTTC; CDR3aa: CSVEDGGRGYTF
abundance: many; d_gene: TRBD1; v_gene: TRBV6-1; j_gene: TRBJ2-7; CDR3nt: TGTGCCAGCAGTGAAGGAACAGGGGCTTACTACGAGCAGTACTTC; CDR3aa: CASSEGTGAYYEQYF
abundance: -; d_gene: TRBD1; v_gene: TRBV11-2; j_gene: TRBJ2-1; CDR3nt: TGTGCCAGCAGCTTAGAAAGGGGGCTCAATGAGCAGTTCTTC; CDR3aa: CASSLERGLNEQFF
abundance: many; d_gene: TRBD2; v_gene: TRBV19; j_gene: TRBJ2-7; CDR3nt: TGTGCCAGTAGTATTCTCAAACCGACTAGCGGGAGCTCGGGCGAGCAGTACTTC; CDR3aa: CASSILKPTSGSSGEQYF
abundance: few; d_gene: -; v_gene: TRBV12-3/TRBV12-4; j_gene: TRBJ2-1; CDR3nt: TGTGCCAGCAGGCCAGGGTTGGATGAGCAGTTCTTC; CDR3aa: CASRPGLDEQFF
abundance: -; d_gene: TRBD2; v_gene: TRBV20-1; j_gene: TRBJ2-7; CDR3nt: TGCAGTGCCAGATCGGAGGGAGGGGCCTACGAGCAGTACTTC; CDR3aa: CSARSEGGAYEQYF
abundance: -; d_gene: -; v_gene: TRBV7-2; j_gene: TRBJ2-1; CDR3nt: TGTGCCAGCAGCTCCAACTCCTACAATGAGCAGTTCTTC; CDR3aa: CASSSNSYNEQFF
abundance: many; d_gene: -; v_gene: TRBV5-5; j_gene: TRBJ2-5; CDR3nt: TGTGCCAGCAGCTGGACCGGAGATCATCAAGAGACCCAGTACTTC; CDR3aa: CASSWTGDHQETQYF
abundance: many; d_gene: TRBD2; v_gene: TRBV9; j_gene: TRBJ2-1; CDR3nt: TGTGCCAGCAGCGCCGGGACTAGCGGGTCCGAGCAGTTCTTC; CDR3aa: CASSAGTSGSEQFF
abundance: many; d_gene: TRBD1; v_gene: TRBV7-2; j_gene: TRBJ1-2; CDR3nt: TGTGCCAGCAGACCGACAGGGGGCAATCACTATGGCTACACCTTC; CDR3aa: CASRPTGGNHYGYTF
abundance: many; d_gene: -; v_gene: TRBV20-1; j_gene: TRBJ2-7; CDR3nt: TGCAGTGCTCGGACAGCCTACGAGCAGTACTTC; CDR3aa: CSARTAYEQYF
abundance: -; d_gene: TRBD2; v_gene: TRBV6-5; j_gene: TRBJ2-7; CDR3nt: TGTGCCAGCAGTTACTCATTAGCGGGAGGCTACGAGCAGTACTTC; CDR3aa: CASSYSLAGGYEQYF
abundance: many; d_gene: TRBD1; v_gene: TRBV5-1; j_gene: TRBJ2-3; CDR3nt: TGCGCCAGCAGCTTGGAGGGACAGGGGGCAGATACGCAGTATTTT; CDR3aa: CASSLEGQGADTQYF
abundance: many; d_gene: TRBD2; v_gene: TRBV29-1; j_gene: TRBJ2-1; CDR3nt: TGCAGCGTTGACGGGAGGGAGGGCCTCGATGAGCAGTTCTTC; CDR3aa: CSVDGREGLDEQFF
abundance: few; d_gene: -; v_gene: TRBV27; j_gene: TRBJ1-1; CDR3nt: TGTGCCAGCACCCCTGGGGGGGGTTGGGTGGCGGCTTTCTTT; CDR3aa: CASTPGGGWVAAFF
abundance: few; d_gene: -; v_gene: TRBV2; j_gene: TRBJ2-2; CDR3nt: TGTGCCAGCAGTGATGACACCGGGGAGCTGTTTTTT; CDR3aa: CASSDDTGELFF
abundance: many; d_gene: -; v_gene: TRBV28; j_gene: TRBJ2-1; CDR3nt: TGTGCCAGCAGTTCAGGGAGCTCCTACAATGAGCAGTTCTTC; CDR3aa: CASSSGSSYNEQFF
abundance: -; d_gene: TRBD1; v_gene: TRBV9; j_gene: TRBJ1-3; CDR3nt: TGTGCCAGCAGCGCGGGACAGGGAGGGACTGGAAACACCATATATTTT; CDR3aa: CASSAGQGGTGNTIYF
abundance: many; d_gene: -; v_gene: TRBV7-8; j_gene: TRBJ2-1; CDR3nt: TGTGCCAGCAGCTTATACCGTTGGGTAGCCTGGGGCAATGAGCAGTTCTTC; CDR3aa: CASSLYRWVAWGNEQFF
abundance: many; d_gene: -; v_gene: TRBV5-5; j_gene: TRBJ1-2; CDR3nt: TGTGCCAGCAGCTTCGGGACTCCTGCCTATGGCTACACCTTC; CDR3aa: CASSFGTPAYGYTF
abundance: -; d_gene: -; v_gene: TRBV6-6; j_gene: TRBJ1-1; CDR3nt: TGTGCCAGCAGTACGAGCCGCATGAACACTGAAGCTTTCTTT; CDR3aa: CASSTSRMNTEAFF
abundance: -; d_gene: -; v_gene: TRBV10-3; j_gene: TRBJ2-7; CDR3nt: TGTGCCATCGGGGCCAGTAGTGTCGCCATCAGCGAGCAGTACTTC; CDR3aa: CAIGASSVAISEQYF
abundance: few; d_gene: TRBD1; v_gene: TRBV18; j_gene: TRBJ1-1; CDR3nt: TGTGCCAGCTCACTACAGGGGATAACACCCGGGAAGACTGAAGCTTTCTTT; CDR3aa: CASSLQGITPGKTEAFF
abundance: -; d_gene: -; v_gene: TRBV4-1; j_gene: TRBJ1-1; CDR3nt: TGCGCCAGCAGCCCCAGTGGCACCCAGATTTACACTGAAGCTTTCTTT; CDR3aa: CASSPSGTQIYTEAFF
abundance: many; d_gene: -; v_gene: TRBV6-2/TRBV6-3; j_gene: TRBJ2-2; CDR3nt: TGTGCCAGCAGTAAAATCCCGGGACCGGCGAACACCGGGGAGCTGTTTTTT; CDR3aa: CASSKIPGPANTGELFF
abundance: few; d_gene: TRBD1; v_gene: TRBV7-9; j_gene: TRBJ2-7; CDR3nt: TGTGCCAGCCGGAGATCCGGGACAGGGGTCCACGAGCAGTACTTC; CDR3aa: CASRRSGTGVHEQYF
abundance: few; d_gene: -; v_gene: TRBV7-9; j_gene: TRBJ2-4; CDR3nt: TGTGCCAGCACACCACCCCCGGGACGGAACATTCAGTACTTC; CDR3aa: CASTPPPGRNIQYF
abundance: many; d_gene: -; v_gene: TRBV6-6; j_gene: TRBJ2-7; CDR3nt: TGTGCCAGCAGTTCCCCACCGGACCGTTACTCCTACGAGCAGTACTTC; CDR3aa: CASSSPPDRYSYEQYF
abundance: -; d_gene: -; v_gene: TRBV13; j_gene: TRBJ2-1; CDR3nt: TGTGCCAGCAGCCCTTCTAGCGATGAGCAGTTCTTC; CDR3aa: CASSPSSDEQFF
abundance: -; d_gene: -; v_gene: TRBV30; j_gene: TRBJ1-1; CDR3nt: TGTGCCTGGAGTGTGAAAAGGAACACTGAAGCTTTCTTT; CDR3aa: CAWSVKRNTEAFF
abundance: few; d_gene: -; v_gene: TRBV5-1; j_gene: TRBJ2-5; CDR3nt: TGCGCCAGCAGCCCCGGGGCAGGAACCCAAGAGACCCAGTACTTC; CDR3aa: CASSPGAGTQETQYF
abundance: many; d_gene: TRBD2; v_gene: TRBV9; j_gene: TRBJ2-3; CDR3nt: TGTGCCAGCAGCGGGGGAGTAGCGGGATCCACAGATACGCAGTATTTT; CDR3aa: CASSGGVAGSTDTQYF
abundance: few; d_gene: TRBD1; v_gene: TRBV25-1; j_gene: TRBJ1-4; CDR3nt: TGTGCCAGCAGTGACCTCCGGGACAGGGCACAGGTTGAAAAACTGTTTTTT; CDR3aa: CASSDLRDRAQVEKLFF
abundance: many; d_gene: -; v_gene: TRBV11-1; j_gene: TRBJ2-5; CDR3nt: TGTGCCAGCAGCCGGCGGACGGCGGAACAAGAGACCCAGTACTTC; CDR3aa: CASSRRTAEQETQYF
abundance: many; d_gene: -; v_gene: TRBV7-9; j_gene: TRBJ1-4; CDR3nt: TGTGCCAGCAGCTTATGGCAGACTGATAATGAAAAACTGTTTTTT; CDR3aa: CASSLWQTDNEKLFF
abundance: many; d_gene: -; v_gene: TRBV19; j_gene: TRBJ2-2; CDR3nt: TGTGCCAGTAGTCCCCAGGGTTACACCGGGGAGCTGTTTTTT; CDR3aa: CASSPQGYTGELFF
abundance: many; d_gene: TRBD2; v_gene: TRBV25-1; j_gene: TRBJ2-5; CDR3nt: TGTGCCAGCAGTGAATTCGGGGGGGCTAGGGAGACCCAGTACTTC; CDR3aa: CASSEFGGARETQYF
abundance: many; d_gene: -; v_gene: TRBV7-9; j_gene: TRBJ2-6; CDR3nt: TGTGCCAGCAGCTTAGGTGGGTCTGGGGCCAACGTCCTGACTTTC; CDR3aa: CASSLGGSGANVLTF
abundance: many; d_gene: -; v_gene: TRBV12-3/TRBV12-4; j_gene: TRBJ2-2; CDR3nt: TGTGCCAGCAGTGGAGGGCCTGGGACCGGGGAGCTGTTTTTT; CDR3aa: CASSGGPGTGELFF
abundance: many; d_gene: TRBD2; v_gene: TRBV5-1; j_gene: TRBJ2-1; CDR3nt: TGCGCCAGTCGATCGTTGGGACTAGCGGGAGGACCTCTGGGAAATGAGCAGTTCTTC; CDR3aa: CASRSLGLAGGPLGNEQFF
abundance: -; d_gene: -; v_gene: TRBV9; j_gene: TRBJ2-3; CDR3nt: TGTGCCAGCAGCGTAGGTAGCACAGATACGCAGTATTTT; CDR3aa: CASSVGSTDTQYF
abundance: many; d_gene: -; v_gene: TRBV27; j_gene: TRBJ2-7; CDR3nt: TGTGCCAGCAGTTTGAACACCTCCCGTGAGGAGCAGTACTTC; CDR3aa: CASSLNTSREEQYF
abundance: many; d_gene: -; v_gene: TRBV6-6; j_gene: TRBJ2-7; CDR3nt: TGTGCCAGCAGTTACTCGAACACTCTACCCGAGCAGTACTTC; CDR3aa: CASSYSNTLPEQYF
abundance: -; d_gene: -; v_gene: TRBV29-1; j_gene: TRBJ1-1; CDR3nt: TGCAGCGTTGATTTCCAAGACACTGAAGCTTTCTTT; CDR3aa: CSVDFQDTEAFF
abundance: many; d_gene: -; v_gene: TRBV7-2; j_gene: TRBJ1-5; CDR3nt: TGTGCCAGCAGCTTAATGGTATATCAGCCCCAGCATTTT; CDR3aa: CASSLMVYQPQHF
abundance: many; d_gene: -; v_gene: TRBV12-3/TRBV12-4; j_gene: TRBJ2-3; CDR3nt: TGTGCCAGCAGCCGAGGCAGCGTGGATACGCAGTATTTT; CDR3aa: CASSRGSVDTQYF
abundance: -; d_gene: -; v_gene: TRBV7-2; j_gene: TRBJ1-5; CDR3nt: TGTGCCAGCAGCTTAAGTCGGTATAGCAATCAGCCCCAGCATTTT; CDR3aa: CASSLSRYSNQPQHF
abundance: -; d_gene: -; v_gene: TRBV29-1; j_gene: TRBJ1-2; CDR3nt: TGCAGCGTTCCATCAACAGGGCCTCCCGCCTATGGCTACACCTTC; CDR3aa: CSVPSTGPPAYGYTF
abundance: -; d_gene: -; v_gene: TRBV11-2; j_gene: TRBJ2-3; CDR3nt: TGTGCCAGCAGTTCCTCCACAGATACGCAGTATTTT; CDR3aa: CASSSSTDTQYF
abundance: many; d_gene: TRBD2; v_gene: TRBV6-4; j_gene: TRBJ2-1; CDR3nt: TGTGCCAGCGGGGGGGCGGGAGGTGAGCAGTTCTTC; CDR3aa: CASGGAGGEQFF
abundance: few; d_gene: TRBD1; v_gene: TRBV7-9; j_gene: TRBJ2-6; CDR3nt: TGTGCCAGCAGCCCTCCAAGGGGGCTGAACTCTGGGGCCAACGTCCTGACTTTC; CDR3aa: CASSPPRGLNSGANVLTF
abundance: -; d_gene: -; v_gene: TRBV5-4; j_gene: TRBJ1-1; CDR3nt: TGTGCCAGCAGCGCGACACCTAACACTGAAGCTTTCTTT; CDR3aa: CASSATPNTEAFF
abundance: -; d_gene: -; v_gene: TRBV28; j_gene: TRBJ2-6; CDR3nt: TGTGCCAGCAGTTACTCTGGGGGTGAGGTCAACGTCCTGACTTTC; CDR3aa: CASSYSGGEVNVLTF
abundance: -; d_gene: -; v_gene: TRBV4-1; j_gene: TRBJ2-7; CDR3nt: TGCGCCAGCAGCCAAGATGGGACCACTTACTACGAGCAGTACTTC; CDR3aa: CASSQDGTTYYEQYF
abundance: many; d_gene: -; v_gene: TRBV18; j_gene: TRBJ2-7; CDR3nt: TGTGCCAGCTCACCACTTGCCCCCGGAAGCTCCTACGAGCAGTACTTC; CDR3aa: CASSPLAPGSSYEQYF
abundance: -; d_gene: -; v_gene: TRBV10-2; j_gene: TRBJ2-1; CDR3nt: TGCGCCAGCAGTCTTCATTATGAGCAGTTCTTC; CDR3aa: CASSLHYEQFF
abundance: -; d_gene: TRBD2; v_gene: TRBV7-9; j_gene: TRBJ2-1; CDR3nt: TGTGCCAGCAGCGGGACTAGCGGGATCAATGAGCAGTTCTTC; CDR3aa: CASSGTSGINEQFF